The clone carrying this T cell receptor beta chain was seen a few times. Its antigen remains unidentified. The CDR3 is 15 amino acids. CDR1 and CDR2 (germline): MGHRA, YSYEKL. Trimming removed 3 bases at V and 0 bases at J, with 9 bases between. The sample belongs to a study of T cell repertoires in cytomegalovirus infection. TCRdb reprocessed the reads via MiXCR and lists one record per CDR3 protein. The repertoire has some 940,000 distinct CDR3 sequences, more than 25% of them found once; the top ten carry over 13%. The sequencing here drew on cultured CD8+ T cells from PBMCs, taken from culture after CMV antigen stimulation. The chain recombines TRBV4-1 with TRBJ2-1, with D tentatively TRBD2 (6 bases). The sequence was obtained from a human donor in good health (CMV status not recorded). Some clones in this sample may be carry-over from other donors' samples. In nucleotides, the CDR3 is TGCGCCAGCAGCCACCGAGCGGGCTCCTACAATGAGCAGTTCTTC. It is translated as CASSHRAGSYNEQFF.